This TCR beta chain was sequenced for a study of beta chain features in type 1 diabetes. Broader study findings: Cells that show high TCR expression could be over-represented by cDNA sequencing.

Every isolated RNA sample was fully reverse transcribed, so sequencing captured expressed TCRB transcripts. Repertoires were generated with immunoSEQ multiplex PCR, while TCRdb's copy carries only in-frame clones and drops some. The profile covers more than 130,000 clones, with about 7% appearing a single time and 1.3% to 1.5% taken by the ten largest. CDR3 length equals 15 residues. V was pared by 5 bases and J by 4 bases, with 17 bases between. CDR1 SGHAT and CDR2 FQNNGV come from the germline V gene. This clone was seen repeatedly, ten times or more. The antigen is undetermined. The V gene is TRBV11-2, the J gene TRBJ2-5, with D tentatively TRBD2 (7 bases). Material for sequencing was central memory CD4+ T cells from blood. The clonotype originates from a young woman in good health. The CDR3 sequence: CASSGSRGGGETQYF. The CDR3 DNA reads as TGTGCCAGCAGCGGTTCAAGGGGAGGGGGAGAGACCCAGTACTTC.